Following are 18 T cell receptor beta chains from one sample sequenced in a study of PD-1 blockade in classical Hodgkin lymphoma. Profiling relied on immunoSEQ multiplex PCR, and the TCRdb table lists in-frame clones only, not all of them. The sample carries tens of thousands of clones, 75% to 85% recorded once. The time point is: cycle 4 day 1 (C4D1), after 6 weeks of nivolumab. Exposure to brentuximab vedotin varied, and each patient had relapsed following autologous stem cell transplantation. Specimen: peripheral blood mononuclear cells (PBMCs), collected before the fourth cycle of nivolumab. Source of these receptors: a human donor with classical Hodgkin lymphoma.

The J gene is TRBJ2-1, the V gene TRBV25-1; 8 nucleotides align to TRBD2. With 8 bases clipped from V and 0 bases from J, the junction kept 9 bases outside the gene matches. There are 16 residues in the CDR3. Germline-derived CDR1 and CDR2 are MGHDK and SYGVNS. Here the CDR3 DNA reads TGTGCCAGCTCCCGGAAGGGGACTAGCTCCTACAATGAGCAGTTCTTC. As protein: CASSRKGTSSYNEQFF.

The chain uses TRBV10-3 and TRBJ1-2; D is possibly TRBD1 (6 bases). Germline values: CDR1 ENHRY, CDR2 SYGVKD. This CDR3 spans 14 amino acids. V gave up 1 base and J gave up 7 bases, with 13 bases separating them. The CDR3 sequence is CAISELGGMAGYTF. CDR3 coding DNA: TGTGCCATCAGTGAGTTGGGGGGCATGGCTGGCTACACCTTC.

The V call is TRBV6-1, the J call TRBJ2-7; D gene unclear. With 1 base removed from V and 5 bases from J, the gap between germline ends came to 9 bases. Germline V gene sequence: CDR1 MNHNS, CDR2 SASEGT. This CDR3 has 13 residues. In nucleotides, the CDR3 is TGTGCCAGCAGTGAAGGCGGCCATAACGAGCAGTACTTC. As protein: CASSEGGHNEQYF.

The chain couples TRBV7-2 to TRBJ1-1, with TRBD1 matching over 8 bases. Germline V gene data show CDR1 as SGHTA and CDR2 as FQGNSA. The V and J ends lost 3 bases and 2 bases, in that order; junction bases with no gene match: 2. This CDR3 comprises 14 residues. The CDR3, as DNA: TGTGCCAGCAGCTTCCAGGGGGCCAACACTGAAGCTTTCTTT. Its protein product is CASSFQGANTEAFF.

The gene calls are TRBV5-5 and TRBJ1-3; the D is unclear. CDR1 and CDR2 (germline): SGHKS, YYEKEE (reference sequence). This CDR3 has 19 residues. V was trimmed by 1 base and J by 0 bases, leaving 20 bases between them. CDR3 sequence reads: CASSLFDTSDSRSGNTIYF. The CDR3 nucleotides are TGTGCCAGCAGCTTGTTCGACACCAGCGATTCTCGCTCTGGAAACACCATATATTTT.

The chain links TRBV14 to TRBJ2-7, with TRBD2 matching over 9 bases. CDR3 length equals 14 residues. V was clipped by 4 bases and J by 2 bases; unmatched bases: 3. The germline CDR1 and CDR2 sequences are SGHDN and FVKESK. The CDR3 nucleotides read TGTGCCAGCAGCCTGCTAGCGGGAACCTACGAGCAGTACTTC. Residues: CASSLLAGTYEQYF.

The chain carries TRBV6-1 and TRBJ2-3, with D perhaps TRBD1 or TRBD2 (5 bases each). This CDR3 has 14 residues. Germline CDR1 MNHNS, CDR2 SASEGT. V gave up 3 bases and J gave up 2 bases, with 9 bases separating them. The DNA of the CDR3 is TGTGCCAGCAGTGACCGGGGACCCACAGATACGCAGTATTTT. The encoded protein is CASSDRGPTDTQYF.

The V gene is TRBV11-1, the J gene TRBJ2-7; D unresolved. Germline values: CDR1 SGHAT, CDR2 FQDESV (reference sequence). Trimming stripped 4 bases from V and 0 bases from J, with 7 bases between. This CDR3 spans 13 amino acids. CDR3 nucleotide sequence: TGTGCCAGCAGCTCCAGGTCCTCCTACGAGCAGTACTTC. Amino acids: CASSSRSSYEQYF.

The chain couples TRBV5-4 to TRBJ2-7; D remains ambiguous. V lost 3 bases and J 0 bases, leaving 13 bases between the germline ends. In germline, CDR1 is SGHNT, CDR2 YYREEE (reference sequence). This CDR3 is 15 amino acids long. The CDR3 protein is CASSSFKDHSYEQYF. CDR3 sequence (DNA): TGTGCCAGCAGCTCATTCAAGGACCACTCCTACGAGCAGTACTTC. The entire variable domain, with the rest obtained from reference TRBV5-4 and TRBJ2-7, is as follows: ETGVTQSPTHLIKTRGQQVTLRCSSQSGHNTVSWYQQALGQGPQFIFQYYREEENGRGNFPPRFSGLQFPNYSSELNVNALELDDSALYLCASSSFKDHSYEQYFGPGTRLTVT.

This clone turned up a few times. V usage is TRBV28 and J usage is TRBJ2-1; perhaps TRBD2 as D (5 bases). The germline CDR1 and CDR2 sequences are MDHEN and SYDVKM. The CDR3 has 12 amino acids. Trimming removed 10 bases from V and 6 bases from J, with 13 bases in between. The DNA of the CDR3 is TGTGCCACCGGGATCCAACTCAATGAGCAGTTCTTC. It encodes CATGIQLNEQFF.

The chain combines TRBV9 with TRBJ2-5; 7 positions agree with TRBD2. Germline CDR1 reads SGDLS; CDR2 reads YYNGEE. V gave up 0 bases and J gave up 9 bases; unmatched junction bases: 2. CDR3 length equals 12 residues. This CDR3 reads CASSVGGGPQYF. CDR3 nucleotides: TGTGCCAGCAGCGTAGGGGGGGGTCCCCAGTACTTC. Full variable domain (outside the CDR3, taken from reference TRBV9 and TRBJ2-5): DSGVTQTPKHLITATGQRVTLRCSPRSGDLSVYWYQQSLDQGLQFLIQYYNGEERAKGNILERFSAQQFPDLHSELNLSSLELGDSALYFCASSVGGGPQYFGPGTRLLVL.

The rearrangement joins TRBV11-3 to TRBJ2-1; TRBD1 is a possible D gene (6 bases). V lost 3 bases, J lost 3 bases, and 12 bases lay in between. The CDR3 extends over 15 amino acids. In germline, CDR1 is SGHNT, CDR2 YENEEA. The CDR3 is CASSFGGLYYNEQFF. The CDR3 DNA reads as TGTGCCAGCAGCTTTGGGGGCCTATACTACAATGAGCAGTTCTTC.

The V and J genes are TRBV5-1 and TRBJ1-2, with D unclear. The V and J ends lost 0 bases and 7 bases respectively, with 16 bases between them. Per germline, CDR1 SGHRS and CDR2 YFSETQ. The CDR3 has 15 amino acids. The CDR3 coding sequence is TGCGCCAGCAGCTTGGGATTTGAAGCTCACAGTGGCTACACCTTC. Translating it yields CASSLGFEAHSGYTF.

This clone was counted only a few times. The chain combines TRBV10-3 with TRBJ1-2, with a possible D match to TRBD1 (5 bases). Trimming took 6 bases from V and 4 from J, leaving 15 bases between them. The CDR3 has 14 residues. CDR1 and CDR2 (germline): ENHRY, SYGVKD. CDR3 DNA sequence: TGTGCCATCAGATACGGGGCAGGTGGCTATGGCTACACCTTC. It is translated as CAIRYGAGGYGYTF.

V is TRBV4-3 and J is TRBJ1-4; D ambiguous. The CDR3 covers 15 residues. The germline V gene has CDR1 LGHNA and CDR2 YSLEER. Deletions cut 1 base from V and 1 base from J, with 7 bases between. CDR3 DNA: TGCGCCAGCAGCCAAGGGATTGGAACTAATGAAAAACTGTTTTTT. Protein: CASSQGIGTNEKLFF.

The V call is TRBV4-3, the J call TRBJ1-4, with a tentative D call TRBD1 (5 bases). Germline loops: CDR1 LGHNA, CDR2 YSLEER. This CDR3 has 18 amino acids. Trimming pared 4 bases from V and 1 base from J, leaving 19 bases between. CDR3 sequence reads: CASSRRSLGGQTNEKLFF. In DNA, the CDR3 is TGCGCCAGCAGCCGTCGCTCTTTGGGGGGTCAAACTAATGAAAAACTGTTTTTT.

The chain is built from TRBV28 and TRBJ1-2, with a possible D match to TRBD1 (5 bases). CDR3 length: 15 amino acids. Germline V gives CDR1 MDHEN, CDR2 SYDVKM. The V and J ends lost 5 bases and 7 bases respectively, with 20 bases between them. The CDR3 loop reads CASSPLGRVSGGYTF. CDR3 DNA sequence: TGTGCCAGCAGTCCACTTGGCAGGGTGTCCGGTGGCTACACCTTC.

The chain couples TRBV29-1 to TRBJ1-2; a weak D match, TRBD1 (5 bases). V lost 2 bases to trimming and J lost 0 bases, with 13 bases between them. There are 15 residues in the CDR3. Looked up from germline, CDR1 is SQVTM and CDR2 is ANQGSEA. As DNA, the CDR3 is TGCAGCGTTGAATCGTTTGGGGCAGCTAACTATGGCTACACCTTC. Its translation: CSVESFGAANYGYTF.